Only a few counts were recorded for the clone carrying this T cell receptor beta chain. What it binds is unknown. This specimen belongs to a study of T-cell memory formation after mild COVID-19. Study-wide results and caveats: The second-wave clones peaking on day 37 were not confirmed as SARS-CoV-2-specific. Some clones that responded were present in memory (sampled pre-infection), which suggests cross-reactive memory joined. Contracting CD4+ clones were located mainly in CM and EM, and CD8+ clones in EMRA.

In TCRdb, the 5' RACE reads were re-called with MiXCR into one record per CDR3 protein. The table records under 700,000 distinct CDR3 sequences, about a fifth of them present only once. The origin of this receptor is an adult woman who had mild COVID-19 (a few samples of this study predate the infection). Cell type and time point are not known. Material for sequencing was PBMCs or a T cell subset sorted from them (not recorded which).

CDR3 nucleotide sequence: TGCGCCAGCAGCTTGTTAGGGGGGGATCAGCCCCAGCATTTT. The encoded protein is CASSLLGGDQPQHF. The rearrangement uses TRBV5-1 and TRBJ1-5, with a possible D match to TRBD1 (6 bases). The CDR3 extends over 14 amino acids. The germline V gene encodes CDR1 SGHRS and CDR2 YFSETQ. The V end was cut by 1 base, the J end by 5 bases, with 10 bases between.